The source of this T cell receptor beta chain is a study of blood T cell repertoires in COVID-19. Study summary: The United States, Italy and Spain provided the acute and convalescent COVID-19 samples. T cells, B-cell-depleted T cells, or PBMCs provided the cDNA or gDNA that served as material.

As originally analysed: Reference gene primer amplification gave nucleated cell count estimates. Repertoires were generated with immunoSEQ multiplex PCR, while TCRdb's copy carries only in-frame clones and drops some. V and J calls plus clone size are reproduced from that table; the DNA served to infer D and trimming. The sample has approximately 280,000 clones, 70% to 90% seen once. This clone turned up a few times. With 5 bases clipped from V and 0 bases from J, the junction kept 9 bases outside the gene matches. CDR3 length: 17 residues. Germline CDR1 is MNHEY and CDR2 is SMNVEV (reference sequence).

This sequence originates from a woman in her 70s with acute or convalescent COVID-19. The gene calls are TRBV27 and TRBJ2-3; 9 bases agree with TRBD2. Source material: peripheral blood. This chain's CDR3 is CASSPARLAGSTDTQYF. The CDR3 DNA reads TGTGCCAGCAGTCCCGCGCGGCTAGCGGGGAGCACAGATACGCAGTATTTT.